The TCR beta chain under discussion was sequenced for a study of T cell repertoires in cytomegalovirus infection. Overall study context: A matching HLA type, together with CMV infection, was signaled by public TCR beta signatures. Study-level findings and limits: Ex vivo responses were dominated by HLA-C-restricted CMV-specific TCR beta clonotypes.

This clonotype was seen ten or more times. Its antigen is as yet unknown. CDR3 length equals 14 residues. J lost 7 bases, V lost 2 bases, and 8 bases had no gene match. Germline V gene lookup returns CDR1 SEHNR and CDR2 FQNEAQ (reference sequence). TCRdb independently ran MiXCR on the reads; one entry per CDR3 protein. Of 200,000 to 300,000 distinct CDR3 sequences in the sample, 8% to 9.5% were seen once. This sequence originates from a human donor in good health (CMV status not recorded). Some clones in this sample may be carry-over from other donors' samples. The chain combines TRBV7-9 with TRBJ2-7, with 7 bases that match TRBD1. Sequencing input: PBMCs. CDR3 amino acids: CASSLRTGLKEQYF. The CDR3 bases are TGTGCCAGCAGCTTAAGGACAGGCCTTAAGGAGCAGTACTTC.